This T cell receptor beta chain was captured in a study of T-cell reconstitution after alpha-beta-depleted transplantation in children. The TCRbeta library incorporated unique molecular identifiers. TCRdb re-called the PCR reads with MiXCR, one entry per CDR3 protein. The table shows some 390,000 distinct CDR3 sequences, with about a fifth occurring only once. The CDR3 consists of 12 residues. From germline, CDR1 is MNHNY and CDR2 SVGAGI (reference sequence). Trimming took off 3 bases at V and 11 bases at J, with 13 bases between the two ends. This clonotype was obtained from a human donor who donated a stem cell graft to a child with acute myeloid leukemia. This rearrangement joins TRBV6-6 to TRBJ1-1, with no clear D. The specimen comprised PBMCs from the stem cell graft donor, sampled from the stem cell graft. The CDR3 region is CASSYVAMGAFF. The CDR3 DNA reads as TGTGCCAGCAGTTATGTGGCCATGGGGGCTTTCTTT.